Sequencing of this T cell receptor (beta chain) was carried out in a study of control samples from healthy donors and cancer patients. The protocol was immunoSEQ multiplex PCR, while the TCRdb copy is restricted to in-frame clones and leaves out a portion. The sample consists of 93,000 or so clones, more than 85% of them appearing once. The germline gives CDR1 SGHTS, CDR2 YDEGEE. This CDR3 comprises 15 residues. V shed 0 bases, J shed 2 bases, and the junction held 3 bases outside the gene matches. The sample comprised PBMCs. The receptor was isolated from a man aged 55-75 years with lung cancer. The chain is built from TRBV5-8 and TRBJ2-5, with 8 bases identical to TRBD2. The CDR3 here is CASSLGLAGQETQYF. CDR3 in DNA: TGTGCCAGCAGCTTGGGATTAGCGGGACAAGAGACCCAGTACTTC. The variable domain in full, completed from reference TRBV5-8 and TRBJ2-5, reads EAGVTQSPTHLIKTRGQQATLRCSPISGHTSVYWYQQALGLGLQFLLWYDEGEERNRGNFPPRFSGRQFPNYSSELNVNALELEDSALYLCASSLGLAGQETQYFGPGTRLLVL.